A single sample is the source of the 23 T cell receptor beta chains below, sequenced in a study of long-term antiretroviral therapy in people with HIV. Samples were assayed with immunoSEQ v3.0 at survey level. Assay used: immunoSEQ multiplex PCR; TCRdb lists only in-frame clones, some missing. The sample shows 20,000 or so clones, less than 85% of them seen only once. This sample comprised unsorted PBMCs, obtained at the start of antiretroviral therapy, before treatment. Receptors were obtained from a man aged 18-30 years with HIV.

The chain links TRBV18 to TRBJ2-7, with TRBD1 as a possible D gene (6 bases). Trimming shortened V by 8 bases and J by 13 bases, and 27 bases separated the two germline ends. CDR3 length equals 14 residues. The germline CDR1 and CDR2 sequences are KGHSH and LQKENI. CDR3 sequence reads: CASGYRDPLRFLYF. The DNA of the CDR3 is TGTGCCAGCGGGTACAGGGACCCTTTGCGTTTTTTATACTTC.

The V call is TRBV2, the J call TRBJ1-4; a weak D match, TRBD1 (5 bases). The CDR3 totals 14 residues. V was cut by 1 base and J by 3 bases, with 6 bases left in between. Germline CDR1 and CDR2: SNHLY and FYNNEI. CDR3 protein: CASSEGQPNEKLFF. For the CDR3, the DNA is TGTGCCAGCAGTGAAGGACAGCCTAATGAAAAACTGTTTTTT.

This clone was seen more than once but under ten times. This chain joins TRBV5-1 and TRBJ2-2; the D is unclear. V was clipped by 4 bases and J by 0 bases, with 10 bases between them. Germline V gene data show CDR1 as SGHRS and CDR2 as YFSETQ. The CDR3 runs 15 residues. CDR3 residues: CASSPDKTNTGELFF. In nucleotides, the CDR3 is TGCGCCAGCAGCCCCGACAAGACGAACACCGGGGAGCTGTTTTTT.

The count of this clone is one. This chain connects TRBV6-6 to TRBJ2-7, with 9 bases lining up with TRBD2. This CDR3 has 15 amino acids. J was trimmed by 1 base and V by 3 bases; bases with no gene match: 4. Germline values: CDR1 MNHNY, CDR2 SVGAGI (reference sequence). The CDR3 coding sequence is TGTGCCAGCAGTTATTCTAGCGGGAAGTCCTACGAGCAGTACTTC. Its protein is CASSYSSGKSYEQYF.

This clone was seen more than once but under ten times. This sequence joins TRBV19 and TRBJ1-5; perhaps TRBD1 as D (6 bases). Germline V gives CDR1 LNHDA, CDR2 SQIVND (reference sequence). Between the trimmed V and J ends, which lost 3 bases and 6 bases, there was a span of 24 bases. This CDR3 region has 18 residues. CDR3 nucleotide sequence: TGTGCCAGTAGTATGGATGGGGTCGGCGGGGGGCGGTTTCAGCCCCAGCATTTT. Its protein is CASSMDGVGGGRFQPQHF.

This chain uses TRBV28 with TRBJ1-2; possibly TRBD1 for D (5 bases). Germline lookup yields CDR1 MDHEN and CDR2 SYDVKM. V lost 4 bases and J 2 bases, leaving 8 bases between the germline ends. This CDR3 contains 13 residues. The CDR3 DNA sequence: TGTGCCAGCAGTTCTCGACAGAACTATGGCTACACCTTC. As protein: CASSSRQNYGYTF.

The CDR3 here is CASSSGLAGVDTQYF. The CDR3 DNA reads as TGTGCCAGCAGCTCGGGACTAGCGGGCGTAGATACGCAGTATTTT. The chain recombines TRBV7-8 with TRBJ2-3, with 12 bases identical to TRBD2. Germline V gives CDR1 SGHVS, CDR2 FQNEAQ. The CDR3 totals 15 residues. The J segment lost 5 bases and the V segment lost 4 bases, leaving 4 bases of the junction unmatched.

The chain combines TRBV28 with TRBJ1-2; no definite D call. Trimming removed 6 bases at V and 4 bases at J, with 15 bases between. The CDR3 has 14 residues. CDR1 and CDR2 (germline): MDHEN, SYDVKM. For the CDR3, the DNA is TGTGCCAGCAGCCGCGGGGATGGAGGCTATGGCTACACCTTC. Translating gives CASSRGDGGYGYTF.

The rearrangement joins TRBV18 to TRBJ2-7; D is possibly TRBD1 (6 bases). V lost 3 bases and J 3 bases, leaving 9 bases between the germline ends. CDR1 is KGHSH and CDR2 is LQKENI in the germline V gene. There are 13 residues in the CDR3. This CDR3 reads CASSPGQNYEQYF. The CDR3 coding sequence is TGTGCCAGCTCACCCGGACAGAACTACGAGCAGTACTTC.

The chain combines TRBV5-4 with TRBJ1-1, with 7 bases that match TRBD1. V dropped 7 bases and J dropped 5; count of bases not matched to a gene: 8. CDR1 and CDR2 (germline): SGHNT, YYREEE (reference sequence). The CDR3 contains 13 residues. For the CDR3, the DNA is TGTGCCAGCTCGCGACAGGGTCCTACTGAAGCTTTCTTT. Protein sequence: CASSRQGPTEAFF.

The V and J genes are TRBV27 and TRBJ2-7; the D is unclear. The length of the CDR3 is 13 residues. Germline CDR1 is MNHEY and CDR2 is SMNVEV (reference sequence). V lost 2 bases and J 5 bases, leaving 10 bases between the germline ends. The CDR3 region is CASSLTFGNEQYF. The CDR3 DNA follows: TGTGCCAGCAGTTTAACTTTTGGGAACGAGCAGTACTTC.

The V call is TRBV7-2, the J call TRBJ2-1; TRBD2 agrees at 7 bases. After removal of 4 bases from V and 4 bases from J, the junction contained 4 bases not matched to a gene. Germline CDR1 and CDR2: SGHTA and FQGNSA. There are 14 residues in the CDR3. The DNA for the CDR3 is TGTGCCAGCAGCTCGGCGGGACTATACAATGAGCAGTTCTTC. Encoded protein: CASSSAGLYNEQFF. Looking up the rest from reference TRBV7-2 and TRBJ2-1 gives the full variable domain: GAGVSQSPSNKVTEKGKDVELRCDPISGHTALYWYRQSLGQGLEFLIYFQGNSAPDKSGLPSDRFSAERTGGSVSTLTIQRTQQEDSAVYLCASSSAGLYNEQFFGPGTRLTVL.

The gene calls are TRBV6-5 and TRBJ2-3, with 9 nucleotides matching TRBD2. With 1 base clipped from V and 3 bases from J, the junction kept 2 bases outside the gene matches. This CDR3 has 15 amino acids. Germline CDR1 is MNHEY and CDR2 is SVGAGI. The CDR3 nucleotides read TGTGCCAGCAGTTACTATAGCGGGAGTACAGATACGCAGTATTTT. Translated, it gives CASSYYSGSTDTQYF.

This clone appeared a single time. The chain is built from TRBV7-9 and TRBJ1-4; D not resolved. CDR3 length: 14 residues. The ends were cut back, 2 bases at V and 8 bases at J, with 12 bases in the middle. The germline CDR1 and CDR2 sequences are SEHNR and FQNEAQ (reference sequence). The CDR3 reads CASSLSPTHEKLFF. The CDR3 DNA sequence: TGTGCCAGCAGCTTAAGTCCCACGCACGAAAAACTGTTTTTT.

The V call is TRBV4-1, the J call TRBJ2-1; D is possibly TRBD1 (5 bases). The germline CDR1 and CDR2 sequences are MGHRA and YSYEKL. Trimming pared 0 bases from V and 6 bases from J, leaving 9 bases between. CDR3 length: 14 residues. The CDR3 sequence is CASSQEWTLNEQFF. The CDR3 nucleotides read TGCGCCAGCAGCCAAGAGTGGACACTCAATGAGCAGTTCTTC.

The chain couples TRBV4-3 to TRBJ2-4; 12 nucleotides agree with TRBD2. The CDR3 is 18 residues long. V was pared by 0 bases and J by 2 bases, with 5 bases of the junction left unmatched. In germline, CDR1 is LGHNA, CDR2 YSLEER. CDR3 in amino acids: CASSQDHGLAGTKNIQYF. Written as DNA, the CDR3 is TGCGCCAGCAGCCAAGACCACGGACTAGCGGGAACCAAAAACATTCAGTACTTC.

DNA for the CDR3: TGTGCCAGCAGTTCTCCGGGACTAGGGTTAAATACGCAGTATTTT. Protein product: CASSSPGLGLNTQYF. The J gene is TRBJ2-3, the V gene TRBV28, with 8 bases lining up with TRBD2. J lost 7 bases, V lost 4 bases, and 10 bases had no gene match. This CDR3 has 15 amino acids. Germline CDR1 reads MDHEN; CDR2 reads SYDVKM.

The V call is TRBV7-8, the J call TRBJ1-4, with D possibly TRBD1 on 5 matching bases. V lost 1 base to trimming and J lost 10 bases, with 13 bases between them. The length of the CDR3 is 14 residues. CDR1 is SGHVS and CDR2 is FQNEAQ in the germline V gene. This CDR3 is CASSLGGQGLKLFF. The CDR3 DNA reads as TGTGCCAGCAGCTTAGGAGGGCAGGGCCTAAAACTGTTTTTT.

The CDR3 DNA reads TGTGCCAGCAGTTCTTTGCTGAACCCGAAAGAGACCCAGTACTTC. Protein sequence: CASSSLLNPKETQYF. The chain recombines TRBV2 with TRBJ2-5, with no clear D. There are 15 residues in the CDR3. Deletions cut 5 bases from V and 3 bases from J, with 16 bases between. CDR1 and CDR2 (germline): SNHLY, FYNNEI.

The chain couples TRBV6-5 to TRBJ2-7; no firm D call. V was pared by 3 bases and J by 0 bases, with 12 bases between. Germline loops: CDR1 MNHEY, CDR2 SVGAGI. CDR3 size: 15 residues. CDR3 protein: CASSYRRRSSYEQYF. The CDR3 DNA follows: TGTGCCAGCAGTTATCGCCGTCGGAGCTCCTACGAGCAGTACTTC.

The chain links TRBV6-1 to TRBJ1-5, with a weak D call TRBD1 (6 bases). CDR3 length equals 18 residues. Germline CDR1 reads MNHNS; CDR2 reads SASEGT. The V gene lost 2 bases and the J gene lost 1 base, with 18 bases spanning the gap. The CDR3 coding sequence is TGTGCCAGCAGTGAACTTGTGGGGGGCGCCGGCAGCAATCAGCCCCAGCATTTT. Translated, it gives CASSELVGGAGSNQPQHF.

This clone has more than one count but fewer than ten. The V call is TRBV7-9, the J call TRBJ1-5; D might be TRBD1 (5 bases). Germline loops: CDR1 SEHNR, CDR2 FQNEAQ (reference sequence). CDR3 length: 16 amino acids. Trimming removed 1 base at V and 7 bases at J, with 17 bases between. The CDR3 loop is CASSLGSDMQQQPQHF. CDR3 coding DNA: TGTGCCAGCAGCTTAGGGTCGGACATGCAACAACAGCCCCAGCATTTT.

This clone was found once. The V call is TRBV27, the J call TRBJ2-1; possible D gene TRBD2, 6 bases. Deletions cut 4 bases from V and 10 bases from J, with 11 bases between. The CDR3 consists of 12 residues. Germline CDR1 reads MNHEY; CDR2 reads SMNVEV (reference sequence). The CDR3 DNA sequence: TGTGCCAGCAGTTCTTCTAGCGACGAGCAGTTCTTC. Amino acid sequence: CASSSSSDEQFF.